This is a list of T cell receptor beta chains from one sample in a study of shared clonotypes between healthy human individuals. Data came from immunoSEQ multiplex PCR; TCRdb stores just in-frame clones and leaves some out. This table has roughly 2 million clones, 85% to 95% appearing once. The sequenced material came from naive CD4+ T cells sorted from blood. These TCRs come from a man aged 18 to 30 in good health. CDR3s include the opening cysteine and the closing phenylalanine or tryptophan. Fields, in order: J gene, D gene, clone size, V gene, CDR3 DNA, CDR3 protein. The D gene is left open where the match is weak. Clone size, where shown, is once, few, many, or a class for clones that have expanded.

TRBJ2-7,TRBD2,-,TRBV7-2,TGTGCCAGCAGACTCCGGACTAGCGGGTCCTACGAGCAGTACTTC,CASRLRTSGSYEQYF
TRBJ1-6,-,-,TRBV5-4,TGTGCCAGCAGCCCTGGGCCGGGACGGCAAAGCTCCTATAATTCACCCCTCCACTTT,CASSPGPGRQSSYNSPLHF
TRBJ2-2,-,once,TRBV7-3,TGTGCCAGCAGCGCGGGACAACCGAACACCGGGGAGCTGTTTTTT,CASSAGQPNTGELFF
TRBJ1-1,-,-,TRBV6-5,TGTGCCAGCAGTCCCTCAGGGCCCCGTGGTGCTTTCTTT,CASSPSGPRGAFF
TRBJ2-7,-,once,TRBV7-2,TGTGCCAGCAGCTTAGCCCGGGAACCTGCCTACGAGCAGTACTTC,CASSLAREPAYEQYF
TRBJ1-2,-,-,TRBV2,TGTGCCAGCAGTGAAACCCCGACAGCTTACTATGGCTACACCTTC,CASSETPTAYYGYTF
TRBJ2-7,TRBD1,-,TRBV6-5,TGTGCCAGCAGAAGGGGACAGGGCTACGAGCAGTACTTC,CASRRGQGYEQYF
TRBJ2-3,-,-,TRBV19,TGTGCCAGCCAAAGGGACGGTAGCACAGATACGCAGTATTTT,CASQRDGSTDTQYF
TRBJ2-7,TRBD1,-,TRBV5-1,TGCGCCAGCAGCTCCTGGGACAGGGACTTTGGCGAGCAGTACTTC,CASSSWDRDFGEQYF
TRBJ1-4,TRBD1,-,TRBV25-1,TGTGCCAGCAGTGCACAGGGGGGTATGGCTAATGAAAAACTGTTTTTT,CASSAQGGMANEKLFF
TRBJ2-7,TRBD2,-,TRBV2,TGTGCCAGCAGTATTCCGCTAGCGGGATTCTACGAGCAGTACTTC,CASSIPLAGFYEQYF
TRBJ2-7,-,once,TRBV6-6,TGTGCCAGCAGTGGCCCGGGGGCCTACGAGCAGTACTTC,CASSGPGAYEQYF
TRBJ1-4,-,-,TRBV14,TGTGCCAGCAGCCAATGGGGAGGTAATGAAAAACTGTTTTTT,CASSQWGGNEKLFF
TRBJ2-3,TRBD2,once,TRBV5-1,TGCGCCAGCAGCCCCGGACTAGCGGGGGGGAGGACAGATACGCAGTATTTT,CASSPGLAGGRTDTQYF
TRBJ1-5,-,-,TRBV6-1,TGTGCCAGCAGTGACAACTGGAGGGGAAGCAATCAGCCCCAGCATTTT,CASSDNWRGSNQPQHF
TRBJ2-7,-,-,TRBV7-9,TGTGCCAGCAGCCAATCGGGGTCCGGCGGAGGGGTCGAGCAGTACTTC,CASSQSGSGGGVEQYF
TRBJ2-3,TRBD2,-,TRBV7-2,TGTGCCAGCAGGCTGGGACTAGCGATGGCAGATACGCAGTATTTT,CASRLGLAMADTQYF
TRBJ2-5,-,many,TRBV4-1,TGCGCCAGCAGCCCGACGTTGCTGCGGCCCCAGAGGGAGACCCAGTACTTC,CASSPTLLRPQRETQYF
TRBJ1-3,-,-,TRBV30,TGTGCCTGGAGCTTCGGGTCTACTGGAAACACCATATATTTT,CAWSFGSTGNTIYF
TRBJ1-1,-,-,TRBV7-9,TGTGCCAGCAGCTTAGGGAAGTGGGAGATAGAAGAAGCTTTCTTT,CASSLGKWEIEEAFF
TRBJ2-3,TRBD2,-,TRBV25-1,TGTGCCAGCGGGCGGGGGAGCACAGATACGCAGTATTTT,CASGRGSTDTQYF
TRBJ1-1,TRBD1,-,TRBV18,TGTGCCAGCTCACCACCGACACGGACAGGGAACACTGAAGCTTTCTTT,CASSPPTRTGNTEAFF
TRBJ2-2,-,once,TRBV11-2,TGTGCCAGCAGCGGTTGGATGGGAGGAGTCAACACCGGGGAGCTGTTTTTT,CASSGWMGGVNTGELFF
TRBJ1-2,-,-,TRBV5-4,TGTGCCAGCAGCTTGGGTCAGCAGGGGATTGGCTACACCTTC,CASSLGQQGIGYTF
TRBJ1-6,-,-,TRBV11-2,TGTGCCAGCAGCTTAGGTGGGGGACGGGCTGGGTCACCCCTCCACTTT,CASSLGGGRAGSPLHF
TRBJ2-2,TRBD1,-,TRBV15,TGTGCCACCAGCCGTTTGACAGGGTGGGACACCGGGGAGCTGTTTTTT,CATSRLTGWDTGELFF
TRBJ2-3,-,-,TRBV15,TGTGCCACCAGCAGGGGAGGGGGAAGCACAGATACGCAGTATTTT,CATSRGGGSTDTQYF
TRBJ2-3,TRBD1,-,TRBV6-1,TGTGCCAGCAGGGGGGGGACAGGGCGCACAGATACGCAGTATTTT,CASRGGTGRTDTQYF
TRBJ1-6,-,once,TRBV4-1,TGCGCCAGCAGCCAAGCTGTGGGATATTCACCCCTCCACTTT,CASSQAVGYSPLHF
TRBJ2-1,-,-,TRBV19,TGTGCCAGTGGGGGATACAATGAGCAGTTCTTC,CASGGYNEQFF
TRBJ2-3,-,-,TRBV5-1,TGCGCCAGCAGCCCTGGGGGCACAGATACGCAGTATTTT,CASSPGGTDTQYF
TRBJ2-2,-,-,TRBV6-5,TGTGCCAGCAGTTATGACGGGGATATGAACACCGGGGAGCTGTTTTTT,CASSYDGDMNTGELFF
TRBJ2-2,TRBD2,-,TRBV7-2,TGTGCCAGCAGCTTAGAACTAGCGGGCACCGGGGAGCTGTTTTTT,CASSLELAGTGELFF
TRBJ1-4,-,-,TRBV7-9,TGTGCCAGCAGCGAGACAGCAACTAATGAAAAACTGTTTTTT,CASSETATNEKLFF
TRBJ2-5,-,-,TRBV18,TGTGCCAGCTCACCATTAAACCAAGAGACCCAGTACTTC,CASSPLNQETQYF
TRBJ1-4,-,-,TRBV11-2,TGTGCCAGCAGCGCCCCCGGGACAAGGCTGTTTTTT,CASSAPGTRLFF
TRBJ2-5,-,-,TRBV5-1,TGCGCCAGCAGCTTGGCGGGAAGCGGGGAGACCCAGTACTTC,CASSLAGSGETQYF
TRBJ2-2,-,-,TRBV29-1,TGCAGCGTCGCGGACAAGAGCGGTTTTCCCGGGGAGCTGTTTTTT,CSVADKSGFPGELFF
TRBJ1-4,-,-,TRBV27,TGTGCCAGCAGGAAACAGGAGACGTTAGCGTCTACTAATGAAAAACTGTTTTTT,CASRKQETLASTNEKLFF
TRBJ2-2,-,-,TRBV6-1,TGTGCCAGCAGCAGGGATTCCGGGGAGCTGTTTTTT,CASSRDSGELFF
TRBJ1-2,TRBD1,-,TRBV10-3,TGTGCCATCGGTACAGGGGAAAAGTATGGCTACACCTTC,CAIGTGEKYGYTF
TRBJ2-3,-,once,TRBV28,TGTGCCAGCAGTAGGGCGGGGCTCACAGATACGCAGTATTTT,CASSRAGLTDTQYF
TRBJ1-1,TRBD1,-,TRBV6-5,TGTGCCGCTCAAACAGGGGACACTGAAGCTTTCTTT,CAAQTGDTEAFF
TRBJ1-5,-,-,TRBV7-8,TGTGCCAGCAGCTTAGCTACGGACAGCGCCAATCAGCCCCAGCATTTT,CASSLATDSANQPQHF
TRBJ2-7,TRBD1,-,TRBV7-2,TGTGCCAGCAGCCTCCGACAGGGGATCGAGGGCGAGCAGTACTTC,CASSLRQGIEGEQYF
TRBJ2-2,-,-,TRBV6-5,TGTGCCAGCAGTCAGGACCATGTAGGGGAGCTGTTTTTT,CASSQDHVGELFF
TRBJ2-7,-,once,TRBV7-9,TGTGCCAGCAGCTTAGGACGGGCGCGGGTTGTCGATTACGAGCAGTACTTC,CASSLGRARVVDYEQYF
TRBJ2-5,-,-,TRBV5-1,TGCGCCAGCAGGGCCTCTGAGACCCAGTACTTC,CASRASETQYF
TRBJ2-1,TRBD2,once,TRBV4-1,TGCGCCAGCAGCCAAGATTTCACTAGCGGGAGCTATGAGCAGTTCTTC,CASSQDFTSGSYEQFF
TRBJ1-1,-,-,TRBV5-1,TGCGCCAGCAGCTTGGGGGAAGTTAACACTGAAGCTTTCTTT,CASSLGEVNTEAFF
TRBJ1-2,TRBD1,-,TRBV27,TGTGCCAGCAGCCTACGGGGACAGACTTATGGCTACACCTTC,CASSLRGQTYGYTF
TRBJ1-3,TRBD1,-,TRBV30,TGTGCCTGGAGTGTACTGGGGACAGGGGGCCTTTTTGGAAACACCATATATTTT,CAWSVLGTGGLFGNTIYF
TRBJ2-4,TRBD1,-,TRBV18,TGTGCCAGCTCAGAACAGGGGGGTGGCATTCAGTACTTC,CASSEQGGGIQYF